Sequencing of this T cell receptor (beta chain) was carried out in a study of blood T cell repertoires in COVID-19. The overall study: In each case, the material was cDNA or gDNA derived from T cells, B-cell-depleted T cells, or PBMCs.

From germline, CDR1 is MNHEY and CDR2 SMNVEV (reference sequence). This CDR3 has 16 residues. V was shortened by 2 bases and J by 4 bases, with 17 bases between the two germline ends. The table came from immunoSEQ multiplex PCR; TCRdb's copy has only in-frame clones and leaves some out. The table includes under 350,000 clones, around 86% detected once. Participant age was roughly 18 to 95 years, and participants resided in fewer than 25 US areas. The recovered donors of Cohort 3 showed two negative PCRs, clearance, or symptom resolution. Sequences were obtained from PBMCs or T cells enriched from blood (not recorded which). The rearrangement links TRBV27 to TRBJ1-1, with D unresolved. This TCR came from a woman aged 18 to 35 who had recovered from COVID-19. In DNA, the CDR3 is TGTGCCAGCAGTTTACCGGGTTCGGTATCAGTCACTGAAGCTTTCTTT. It is translated as CASSLPGSVSVTEAFF.